Included here is one T cell receptor beta chain sequence, with context. This clonotype was observed at least ten times. Its antigen remains unidentified. Base-call qualities are not available, and no considerably larger clone is one nucleotide away. The data were obtained in a study of CD8 T cells in ankylosing spondylitis (dated by TCRdb to 2016 to 2017). For context, the study as a whole: The study set out to find disease-linked TCR variants by profiling T cell receptor beta repertoires in ankylosing spondylitis patients and healthy donors. Peripheral blood was sampled, and synovial fluid was also collected from ankylosing spondylitis patients. The whole study cohort included over a hundred healthy donors and around 25 ankylosing spondylitis patients.

Study-level results and caveats: The disease-linked clones had a CD8+ phenotype and were found at relatively low frequencies in peripheral blood. Some motif variants had previously been reported in the synovial fluid and blood of reactive arthritis patients, which suggests shared mechanisms of disease initiation. According to the report, matched synovial fluid samples from ankylosing spondylitis patients were significantly enriched for the disease-linked clones. A TCR beta motif made up of several highly homologous amino acid variants appeared to be characteristic of blood from ankylosing spondylitis patients.

Sequenced on an Illumina HiSeq 2500. TCR beta libraries were prepared by quantitative 5'-RACE with molecular barcodes. In the original analysis: A new computational method based on a probabilistic model of VDJ rearrangement was used to identify disease-linked TCR variants. TCRdb reworked the public reads: Q25 trimming with fastp, MiXCR clone assembly, productive beta chains retained. All rows with the same CDR3 protein become a single entry with the most common DNA and genes. TCRdb's processing, not the authors' own work, is the source of the V and J calls. The table for this sample lists over 60,000 distinct CDR3 sequences; roughly 5.2% of them were counted only once. The ten largest clonotypes hold over 2% of the sample. Sequences were obtained from blood, either unsorted or a sorted T cell fraction (not recorded which). This TCR derives from a male donor with ankylosing spondylitis or in good health (not recorded which).

In nucleotides, the sequence is TGTGCCAGTAGTTTCCAGGACAGGCGCGGCAATCAGCCCCAGCATTTT. Translated, it gives CASSFQDRRGNQPQHF. Here the chain combines TRBV19 and TRBJ1-5; 7 middle bases align to TRBD1. The germline V gene (reference sequence) gives CDR1 as LNHDA and CDR2 as SQIVND. The CDR3 spans 16 residues, from the cysteine through the phenylalanine. The entry retains the CDR3 DNA only, 48 bases that are in frame from base 1. The V end gives up 5 bases and the J end 2 bases, leaving 9 bases in the junction not matched to a gene.